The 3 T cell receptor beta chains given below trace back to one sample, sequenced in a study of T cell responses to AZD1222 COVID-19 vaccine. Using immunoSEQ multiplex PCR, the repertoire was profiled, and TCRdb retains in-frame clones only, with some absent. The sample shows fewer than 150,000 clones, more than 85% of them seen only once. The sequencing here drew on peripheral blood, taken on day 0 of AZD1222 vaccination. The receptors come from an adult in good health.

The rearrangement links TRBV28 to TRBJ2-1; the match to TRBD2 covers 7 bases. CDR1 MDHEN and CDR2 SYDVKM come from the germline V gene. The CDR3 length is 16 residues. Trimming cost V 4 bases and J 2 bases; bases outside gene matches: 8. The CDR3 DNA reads TGTGCCAGCAGTTCCCCGAGGCTAGCGGCCTACAATGAGCAGTTCTTC. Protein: CASSSPRLAAYNEQFF.

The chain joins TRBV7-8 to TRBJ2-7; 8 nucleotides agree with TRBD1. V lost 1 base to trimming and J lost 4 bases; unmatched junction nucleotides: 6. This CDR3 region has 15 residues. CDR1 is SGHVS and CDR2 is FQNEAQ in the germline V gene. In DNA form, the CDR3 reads TGTGCCAGCAGCTTAGTTGGGGGGACAGGATACGAGCAGTACTTC. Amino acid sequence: CASSLVGGTGYEQYF.

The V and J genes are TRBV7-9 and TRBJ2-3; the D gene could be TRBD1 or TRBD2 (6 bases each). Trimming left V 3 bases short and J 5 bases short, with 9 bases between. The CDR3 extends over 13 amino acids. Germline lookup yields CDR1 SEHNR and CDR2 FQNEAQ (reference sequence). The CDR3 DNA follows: TGTGCCAGCAGCTTCGGGGGCCAAGATACGCAGTATTTT. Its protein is CASSFGGQDTQYF.